This passage covers 20 T cell receptor beta chains from one sample sequenced in a study of PD-L1 blockade in urothelial cancer (dated by TCRdb to 2017 to 2019). Library creation used the immunoSEQ multiplex PCR assay. Not all clones reach the TCRdb copy of this immuneACCESS table, which keeps in-frame sequences only. Checked studies attribute under half of the gap to unresolved V genes and leave the rest unexplained. The table for this sample lists 45,000 to 60,000 clones; 88% of them were counted only once. The leading ten clones occupy under 2.5% of the sample. The label giving this sample's time point can be read as: peripheral blood 6 weeks after treatment start. The starting material was PBMCs, obtained around atezolizumab (anti-PD-L1) treatment. The receptors stem from a man aged 55 to 70 with urothelial cancer.

The chain is built from TRBV6-1 and TRBJ1-5, with 8 bases matching TRBD1. This CDR3 region has 13 residues. Germline-derived CDR1 and CDR2 are MNHNS and SASEGT. Trimming cost V 6 bases and J 7 bases; bases outside gene matches: 5. This CDR3 is CASRETGAQPQHF. DNA for the CDR3: TGTGCCAGCAGAGAGACAGGGGCGCAGCCCCAGCATTTT.

The chain couples TRBV2 to TRBJ1-2; D gene uncertain. The CDR3 runs 12 residues. V shed 7 bases and J shed 2 bases, with 8 bases lying between them. Germline values: CDR1 SNHLY, CDR2 FYNNEI. The CDR3 sequence is CASTPGNYGYTF. CDR3 bases: TGTGCCAGCACTCCGGGAAACTATGGCTACACCTTC.

The V call is TRBV18, the J call TRBJ2-4; 8 bases fit TRBD2. V trimming: 1 base; J trimming: 5 bases; junction bases outside the gene matches: 7. The CDR3 sequence is 16 residues long. The germline V gene encodes CDR1 KGHSH and CDR2 LQKENI. CDR3 coding DNA: TGTGCCAGCTCACCACTCACCGGGAGGGCCGAAAACATTCAGTACTTC. It codes for CASSPLTGRAENIQYF.

The chain couples TRBV10-3 to TRBJ2-6, with 8 bases matching TRBD1. CDR3 length: 18 residues. Germline lookup yields CDR1 ENHRY and CDR2 SYGVKD. J lost 1 base, V lost 0 bases, and 5 bases had no gene match. The CDR3 DNA reads TGTGCCATCAGTGAGTCAACGCAGGGGGCGTCTGGGGCCAACGTCCTGACTTTC. It encodes CAISESTQGASGANVLTF.

The chain joins TRBV19 to TRBJ1-1; 7 nucleotides match TRBD1. Germline V gene data show CDR1 as LNHDA and CDR2 as SQIVND (reference sequence). This CDR3 has 14 residues. Trimming removed 7 bases from V and 0 bases from J; junction bases left unmatched: 5. The CDR3 sequence is CASKGGSLNTEAFF. The DNA of the CDR3 is TGTGCCAGTAAAGGGGGCAGCTTGAACACTGAAGCTTTCTTT.

The chain uses TRBV27 and TRBJ1-6; 7 positions match TRBD1. Losses at the gene ends were 4 bases for V and 7 bases for J; bases not matched to a gene: 10. CDR3 length: 16 amino acids. The germline gives CDR1 MNHEY, CDR2 SMNVEV (reference sequence). CDR3 loop: CASSWGLVQGNSPLHF. For the CDR3, the DNA is TGTGCCAGCAGTTGGGGCTTGGTACAGGGGAATTCACCCCTCCACTTT.

This chain joins TRBV10-1 and TRBJ2-3; 8 positions match TRBD2. V shed 9 bases and J 10 bases; nucleotides not matched to a gene: 15. Germline V CDR1 and CDR2: WNHNN, SYGVQD (reference sequence). The CDR3 extends over 14 amino acids. CDR3 amino acids: CASSGGAASGAQYF. CDR3 DNA: TGCGCCAGTTCCGGGGGGGCCGCCTCAGGAGCGCAGTATTTT.

The gene calls are TRBV10-3 and TRBJ2-5; 9 bases are a match to TRBD1. CDR1 and CDR2 from the germline V gene are ENHRY and SYGVKD. After removal of 3 bases from V and 5 bases from J, the junction contained 7 bases not matched to a gene. The CDR3 loop spans 15 amino acids. The CDR3 loop reads CAISDRQGELETQYF. The CDR3 region has the DNA TGTGCCATCAGTGACCGACAGGGGGAGTTGGAGACCCAGTACTTC.

The chain uses TRBV5-4 and TRBJ2-5; TRBD2 aligns across 7 bases. Germline assignment: CDR1 SGHNT and CDR2 YYREEE (reference sequence). This CDR3 contains 15 residues. The trim removed 0 bases at V and 5 bases at J, leaving 7 bases unmatched. CDR3 DNA sequence: TGTGCCAGCAGCTTGGGCCTAGCGGTGAGGGAGACCCAGTACTTC. This codes for CASSLGLAVRETQYF.

V usage is TRBV6-5 and J usage is TRBJ2-7, with 10 bases fitting TRBD1. The CDR3 contains 15 residues. Germline CDR1 MNHEY, CDR2 SVGAGI. With V trimmed by 6 bases and J by 6 bases, 11 bases remained unmatched. CDR3 in DNA: TGTGCCAGCAGGGTTTCTTGGACAGGGGGTCTCGAGCAGTACTTC. This translates into CASRVSWTGGLEQYF.

Points on this clone: Mismatch with germline at one junction end may stem from a read error. The chain recombines TRBV19 with TRBJ2-1; maybe TRBD1 (6 bases). CDR1 is LNHDA, CDR2 SQIVND, per germline (reference sequence). This CDR3 has 14 amino acids. The CDR3 region is CASSIGGGYSEQFF. The CDR3 DNA reads as TGTGCCAGTAGTATAGGAGGGGGATACAGTGAGCAGTTCTTC.

The V and J genes are TRBV9 and TRBJ1-2, with D perhaps matching TRBD1 (5 bases). The CDR3 extends over 17 amino acids. Germline CDR1 SGDLS, CDR2 YYNGEE. Trimming cost V 0 bases and J 0 bases, with 15 bases left between them. CDR3: CASSVGGRPSPNYGYTF. The CDR3 DNA sequence: TGTGCCAGCAGCGTAGGGGGCAGGCCGTCACCTAACTATGGCTACACCTTC. Drawing the rest from reference TRBV9 and TRBJ1-2, the complete variable domain is DSGVTQTPKHLITATGQRVTLRCSPRSGDLSVYWYQQSLDQGLQFLIQYYNGEERAKGNILERFSAQQFPDLHSELNLSSLELGDSALYFCASSVGGRPSPNYGYTFGSGTRLTVV.

V usage is TRBV19 and J usage is TRBJ1-5; the D gene is possibly TRBD1 (6 bases). With 7 bases removed from V and 3 bases from J, the gap between germline ends came to 16 bases. The CDR3 loop spans 15 amino acids. Germline CDR1 and CDR2: LNHDA and SQIVND (reference sequence). The chain's CDR3 is CASTPGGSFNQPQHF. DNA of the CDR3: TGTGCCAGTACCCCTGGGGGCAGTTTCAATCAGCCCCAGCATTTT.

The V call is TRBV11-2, the J call TRBJ2-1; 7 bases fit TRBD1. The ends lost 0 bases at V and 0 bases at J; junction bases unmatched: 2. Germline CDR1 and CDR2: SGHAT and FQNNGV. The CDR3 spans 16 residues. Written as DNA, the CDR3 is TGTGCCAGCAGCTTAGATGAGGGGGCCTCCTACAATGAGCAGTTCTTC. Encoded protein: CASSLDEGASYNEQFF.

V gene TRBV19 combines with J gene TRBJ2-5, with TRBD2 matching 7 bases. V gave up 11 bases and J gave up 13 bases; unmatched junction bases: 13. This CDR3 is 11 amino acids long. From germline, CDR1 is LNHDA and CDR2 SQIVND (reference sequence). The CDR3 DNA is TGTGCCGGGATACACTGGACGGGGGGGTACTTC. This codes for CAGIHWTGGYF.

This clone has more than one count but fewer than ten. J is TRBJ1-1 and V is TRBV7-8, with D hard to call. The germline gives CDR1 SGHVS, CDR2 FQNEAQ. V lost 5 bases and J lost 2, with 6 bases in between. This CDR3 has 12 amino acids. CDR3 residues: CASSPPNTEAFF. DNA for the CDR3: TGTGCCAGCAGCCCTCCCAACACTGAAGCTTTCTTT.

The chain recombines TRBV18 with TRBJ2-1; 13 bases are shared with TRBD2. Trimming cost V 4 bases and J 4 bases; bases outside gene matches: 4. Germline values: CDR1 KGHSH, CDR2 LQKENI. This CDR3 has 16 residues. The CDR3 DNA reads as TGTGCCAGCTCACGCCCGGGACTAGCGGGGTACAATGAGCAGTTCTTC. It encodes CASSRPGLAGYNEQFF. The whole variable domain, remainder taken from reference TRBV18 and TRBJ2-1, is NAGVMQNPRHLVRRRGQEARLRCSPMKGHSHVYWYRQLPEEGLKFMVYLQKENIIDESGMPKERFSAEFPKEGPSILRIQQVVRGDSAAYFCASSRPGLAGYNEQFFGPGTRLTVL.

This clone was picked up a small number of times. The rearrangement joins TRBV27 to TRBJ1-1; TRBD1 is a possible D gene (5 bases). CDR3 length: 16 residues. Between the trimmed V and J ends, which lost 2 bases and 0 bases, there was a span of 13 bases. Per germline, CDR1 MNHEY and CDR2 SMNVEV (reference sequence). This chain's CDR3 is CASSLIGQAMNTEAFF. CDR3 bases: TGTGCCAGCAGTTTAATAGGACAAGCTATGAACACTGAAGCTTTCTTT.

The chain carries TRBV10-2 and TRBJ2-3, with 8 nucleotides matching TRBD2. J was trimmed by 0 bases and V by 5 bases; bases with no gene match: 4. The CDR3 has 15 amino acids. Per the germline V gene, CDR1 is WSHSY and CDR2 is SAAADI. Here the CDR3 reads CASSPAGVSTDTQYF. CDR3 coding DNA: TGCGCCAGCAGTCCAGCGGGAGTTAGCACAGATACGCAGTATTTT.

V is TRBV5-1 and J is TRBJ2-3; D perhaps matches TRBD1 (5 bases). Trimming stripped 0 bases from V and 2 bases from J, with 13 bases between. This CDR3 is 16 amino acids long. The germline gives CDR1 SGHRS, CDR2 YFSETQ. CDR3 loop: CASSLAAGWNTDTQYF. In nucleotides, the CDR3 is TGCGCCAGCAGCTTGGCGGCAGGGTGGAACACAGATACGCAGTATTTT.